Sequencing of this T cell receptor (beta chain) was carried out in a study of regulatory T cells in long-lasting Graves disease. The CDR3 is 13 amino acids. Germline loops: CDR1 SGHRS, CDR2 YFSETQ. This clonotype was observed many times. Its antigen is undetermined. The junction departs from the called germline gene at one end, perhaps through a read error. For TCR beta, libraries came from iRepertoire HTBI primers and Arm-PCR of CDR3 regions. TCRdb independently ran MiXCR on the multiplex PCR reads; one entry per CDR3 protein. The repertoire consists of roughly 400,000 distinct CDR3 sequences, with around 23% occurring once and the leading ten covering about 13%. The sample's time point: persistent/refractory GD, antithyroid drugs over 5 years with positive TRAb. RNA extracted from PBMCs served as the sequencing template. Graves' disease diagnosis was established per American Thyroid Association guidelines.

Study-level findings and limits: Between persistent patients, 2,500 to 3,500 public clonotypes were shared, exceeding the approximately 870 shared between new patients.

The chain recombines TRBV5-1 with TRBJ2-2; a weak D match, TRBD1 (5 bases). This TCR came from a female donor with Graves disease. This material consisted of peripheral blood mononuclear cells (PBMCs), taken when the disease was refractory, from a patient treated with antithyroid drugs. CDR3: CASSPQGTGELFF. The CDR3, as DNA: TGTGCCAGCTCTCCCCAGGGCACCGGGGAGCTGTTTTTT. The full variable domain, with the rest looked up from reference TRBV5-1 and TRBJ2-2, is KAGVTQTPRYLIKTRGQQVTLSCSPISGHRSVSWYQQTPGQGLQFLFEYFSETQRNKGNFPGRFSGRQFSNSRSEMNVSTLELGDSALYLCASSPQGTGELFFGEGSRLTVL.